This entry concerns a single TCR beta chain. Within the sample, other DNA sequences also encode this same CDR3. The data were taken from a study of cytomegalovirus exposure and HLA in healthy donors. This CDR3 has 14 residues. V was shortened by 5 bases and J by 0 bases, with 9 bases between the two germline ends. The germline gives CDR1 SGHDT, CDR2 YYEEEE. Primers for the PCR totalled 60 Vbeta and 13 Jbeta. The data were produced by immunoSEQ multiplex PCR, yet TCRdb's version contains in-frame clones alone and is incomplete. The data contain roughly 130,000 clones, roughly two thirds of them singletons.

Material: PBMCs. The J gene is TRBJ2-1, the V gene TRBV5-6; the D is unclear. This receptor was identified in a man younger than 45 in good health and CMV-seropositive. This chain's CDR3 is CASSPGTSYNEQFF. DNA of the CDR3: TGTGCCAGCAGTCCCGGTACCTCCTACAATGAGCAGTTCTTC.